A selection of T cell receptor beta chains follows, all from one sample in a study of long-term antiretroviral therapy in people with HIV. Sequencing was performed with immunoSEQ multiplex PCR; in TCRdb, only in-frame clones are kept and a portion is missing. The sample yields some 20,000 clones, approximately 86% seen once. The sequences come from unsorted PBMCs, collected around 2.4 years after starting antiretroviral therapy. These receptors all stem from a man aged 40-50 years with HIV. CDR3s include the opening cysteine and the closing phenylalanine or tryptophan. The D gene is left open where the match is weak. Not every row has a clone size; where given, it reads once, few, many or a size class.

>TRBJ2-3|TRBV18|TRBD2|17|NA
CASSPSGPGGNTDTQYF
TGTGCCAGCTCACCAAGCGGACCGGGGGGGAACACAGATACGCAGTATTTT
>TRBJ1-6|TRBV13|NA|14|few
CASRVHGPNSPLHF
TGTGCCAGCAGGGTACACGGACCAAATTCACCCCTCCACTTT
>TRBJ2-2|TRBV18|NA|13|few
CASSPRDSGELFF
TGTGCCAGCTCACCAAGGGATAGCGGGGAGCTGTTTTTT
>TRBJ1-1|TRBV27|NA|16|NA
CASSLFPGTRNTEAFF
TGTGCCAGCAGCCTTTTCCCGGGAACTCGGAACACTGAAGCTTTCTTT
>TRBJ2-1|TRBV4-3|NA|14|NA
CASSQDVGVDEQFF
TGCGCCAGCAGCCAAGATGTAGGGGTTGATGAGCAGTTCTTC
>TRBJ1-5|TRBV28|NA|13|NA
CASTVVVAQPQHF
TGTGCCAGCACTGTTGTAGTCGCTCAGCCCCAGCATTTT
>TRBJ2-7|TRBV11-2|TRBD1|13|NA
CASSPGQAGEQYF
TGTGCCAGCAGCCCGGGACAGGCGGGCGAGCAGTACTTC
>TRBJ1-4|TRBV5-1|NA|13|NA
CASSLDGNEKLFF
TGCGCCAGCAGCCTGGACGGTAATGAAAAACTGTTTTTT
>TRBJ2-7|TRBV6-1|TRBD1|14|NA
CASSVSGQIYEQYF
TGTGCCAGCAGTGTATCGGGACAGATCTACGAGCAGTACTTC
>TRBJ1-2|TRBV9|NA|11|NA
CASSRDYGYTF
TGTGCCAGCAGCCGGGACTATGGCTACACCTTC
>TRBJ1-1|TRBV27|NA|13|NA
CASSEDVNTEAFF
TGTGCCAGCAGTGAAGACGTGAACACTGAAGCTTTCTTT
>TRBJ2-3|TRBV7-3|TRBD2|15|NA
CASSLRLAGADTQYF
TGTGCCAGCAGCTTACGACTAGCGGGAGCAGATACGCAGTATTTT
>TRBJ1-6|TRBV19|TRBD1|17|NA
CASSIGQGSSYNSPLHF
TGTGCCAGTAGTATCGGACAGGGTAGCTCCTATAATTCACCCCTCCACTTT
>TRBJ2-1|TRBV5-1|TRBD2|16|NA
CASSPGGGAPGNEQFF
TGCGCCAGCAGCCCGGGGGGAGGGGCGCCAGGGAATGAGCAGTTCTTC
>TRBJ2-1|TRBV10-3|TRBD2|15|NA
CAISESGTIGNEQFF
TGTGCCATCAGTGAGTCCGGGACTATTGGAAATGAGCAGTTCTTC
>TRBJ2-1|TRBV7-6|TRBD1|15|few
CASSLGTGPYNEQFF
TGTGCCAGCAGCCTAGGGACAGGGCCCTACAATGAGCAGTTCTTC
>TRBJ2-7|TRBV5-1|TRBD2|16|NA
CASSKAGARHSYEQYF
TGCGCCAGCAGCAAAGCGGGAGCCCGACACTCCTACGAGCAGTACTTC
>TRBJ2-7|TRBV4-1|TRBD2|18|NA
CASSQDSGGGSLTYEQYF
TGCGCCAGCAGCCAGGACAGCGGGGGGGGGAGCTTAACCTACGAGCAGTACTTC
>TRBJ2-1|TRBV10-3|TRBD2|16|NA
CAISEFNGEGGNEQFF
TGTGCCATCAGTGAGTTCAACGGGGAGGGTGGCAATGAGCAGTTCTTC
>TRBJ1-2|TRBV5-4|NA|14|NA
CASSLAGTAYGYTF
TGTGCCAGCAGCTTGGCCGGGACGGCCTATGGCTACACCTTC
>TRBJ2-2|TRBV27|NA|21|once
CASSLDQFLGFGKANTGELFF
TGTGCCAGCAGTTTAGATCAGTTCTTGGGGTTTGGGAAAGCGAACACCGGGGAGCTGTTTTTT
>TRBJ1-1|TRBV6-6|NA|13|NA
CASRGRMNTEAFF
TGTGCCAGCAGAGGACGGATGAACACTGAAGCTTTCTTT